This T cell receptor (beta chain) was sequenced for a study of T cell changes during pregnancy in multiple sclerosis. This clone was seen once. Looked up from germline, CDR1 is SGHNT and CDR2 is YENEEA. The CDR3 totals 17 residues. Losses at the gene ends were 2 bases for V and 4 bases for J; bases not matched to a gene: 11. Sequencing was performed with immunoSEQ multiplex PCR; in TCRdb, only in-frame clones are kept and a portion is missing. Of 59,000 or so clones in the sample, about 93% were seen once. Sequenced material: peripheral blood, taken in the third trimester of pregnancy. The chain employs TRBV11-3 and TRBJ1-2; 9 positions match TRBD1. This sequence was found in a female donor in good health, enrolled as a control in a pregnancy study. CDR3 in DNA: TGTGCCAGCAGCTTAAGAGGACAGGGGAGCGCAGGCTATGGCTACACCTTC. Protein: CASSLRGQGSAGYGYTF.